Listed below are T cell receptor beta chains from one sample, sequenced in a study of cytomegalovirus exposure and HLA in healthy donors. Assay: immunoSEQ multiplex PCR; the TCRdb copy retains only in-frame clones and omits some. The sample shows around 200,000 clones, more than 65% of them seen only once. Sequenced input: PBMCs. These receptors were taken from a woman aged 18-35 years in good health and CMV-seropositive. CDR3s leave out the opening cysteine and the closing phenylalanine or tryptophan.

cdr3_aa | v_call
ASSPGQGAANNSPLH | TRBV19
ASGRGGLETQY | TRBV2
ASSLQTGKADGYT | TRBV19
ASSFRTGVGYT | TRBV5-5
ASSEGHAFSYEQY | TRBV2
ASSPHRDPPGGEQF | TRBV4-2
ASSFGGSGTEAF | TRBV5-6
ASRPTGGLYGYT | TRBV6-5
ASSSRGTGELF | TRBV6-5
ASSFWDRGIEQF | TRBV7-9
AIRQPSGNTIY | TRBV10-3
ASSRTQGKETQY | TRBV5-1
ASSIARGSEQF | TRBV19
ASTSSGKSTDTQY | TRBV6-5
ASSPTSSNEQF | TRBV7-7
ASSEARWGPGEQY | TRBV6-1
ASSEAPGLGYGYT | TRBV6-1
ASSARVISNTEAF | TRBV7-2
ASSQDEKRFNPGNEQF | TRBV4-2
ASSQDQGSGNTIY | TRBV4-1
ASSEAGTGGSGELF | TRBV6-1
ASSRIEGLTQTQY | TRBV7-6
ASSLSPAGYEQY | TRBV28
ASSLGTQGAGNTIY | TRBV7-8
ASSQVQQGTDTQY | TRBV4-1
ASSIGQGGNQPQH | TRBV27
ASSQDPSGVSGNEQF | TRBV4-2
ASSPIIRGSEAF | TRBV11-2
SVVGANTGELF | TRBV29-1